This T cell receptor beta chain appears in the sequencing data of a study of regulatory T cells in long-lasting Graves disease. Time point here: persistent/refractory GD, antithyroid drugs over 5 years with positive TRAb. PBMC RNA was the source of the TCR library. With EDTA tubes as the receptacles, about 9.2 milliliters of peripheral blood were drawn. In building TCR beta libraries, iRepertoire HTBI primers were used together with Arm-PCR of CDR3 regions. The authors' processing: Throughout the samples, researchers identified roughly 59 TRBV and roughly 13 TRBJ segments. TCRdb reanalysed the multiplex PCR reads using MiXCR and keeps one entry per CDR3 protein. The V and J calls, along with clone size, are taken from TCRdb and not from the paper's own processing. The table records some 280,000 distinct CDR3 sequences, 22% of them present only once. The trim removed 5 bases at V and 3 bases at J, leaving 11 bases unmatched. This CDR3 contains 16 residues.

This clonotype was picked up many times. The target antigen is unknown. Study-wide results and limits: Accuracy could have been hurt by small sample size. Newly diagnosed Graves' patients had higher TCR diversity than persistent ones.

This chain links TRBV12-3 or TRBV12-4 with TRBJ1-1, with TRBD1 identical over 8 bases. This clonotype was sampled from a female donor with Graves disease. The sample was peripheral blood mononuclear cells (PBMCs), taken when the disease was refractory, from a patient treated with antithyroid drugs. Written as DNA, the CDR3 is TGTGCCAGCAGTCCCGGACAGGGAGCTTACCACACTGAAGCTTTCTTT. Amino acid sequence: CASSPGQGAYHTEAFF.